This T cell receptor (beta chain) was found in a study of T-cell reconstitution after alpha-beta-depleted transplantation in children. The library targeted TCRbeta and was prepared with unique molecular identifiers. TCRdb processed the PCR reads anew with MiXCR; each CDR3 protein has one entry. The sample has approximately 250,000 distinct CDR3 sequences, approximately 9.9% seen once; the top ten hold approximately 4.7%. CDR1 and CDR2 (germline): SQVTM, ANQGSEA. The CDR3 covers 15 residues. V lost 5 bases, J lost 3 bases, and 9 bases stayed unmatched. This clonotype was counted ten times or more. The chain is built from TRBV29-1 and TRBJ1-1; TRBD1 agrees at 10 bases. Material: PBMCs from the stem cell graft donor, obtained from the stem cell graft. The clonotype originates from a human donor who donated a stem cell graft to a child with SCID. Here the CDR3 reads CSVRKMGQGYTEAFF. The CDR3 DNA sequence: TGCAGCGTTCGCAAAATGGGACAGGGGTACACTGAAGCTTTCTTT.